This T cell receptor (beta chain) stems from a study of response to subunit inactivated influenza vaccine (dated by TCRdb to the late 2010s). As for the study more broadly: Deep quantitative profiling of the T cell receptor repertoire was used in the study to follow responses to a trivalent subunit inactivated influenza vaccine. Results and caveats for the whole study, not just this receptor: It was suggested by the authors that each seasonal influenza vaccination may recruit only a limited number of new T cells.

There are a few counts of this clonotype. No cognate antigen has been identified for it. No base-level quality is on record; no much larger clone is a single base apart. The library was built by means of RT-PCR. TCRdb names Illumina HiSeq 2500 as the instrument used. TCRdb applied fastp at Q25 and MiXCR to the public reads, then kept only in-frame beta chains. Rows are combined by CDR3 protein, so each entry shows the most common genes and DNA. Counted in this sample were a few hundred thousand distinct CDR3 sequences; 14% of them appeared once. The leading ten clones occupy roughly 10% of the sample. The germline ends are 13 bases apart after V is trimmed by 1 base and J by 2 bases. The germline V gene provides CDR1 SGDLS and CDR2 YYNGEE. The CDR3 starts with the cysteine, ends with the phenylalanine, and has 15 residues. The only DNA kept is the CDR3, 45 bases in frame from the first base.

The chain is assembled from TRBV9 and TRBJ2-7, and the D gene may be TRBD2, 5 bases matching. The origin of this receptor is a middle-aged man who received an inactivated influenza vaccine. Donor details come from another sample of the same person, matched by shared clones. The sample here was PBMCs from blood, taken 11 to 12 days after vaccination. The nucleotides read TGTGCCAGCAGCGTAACTCCGTCCGGGGCCTACGAGCAGTACTTC. Its product reads: CASSVTPSGAYEQYF.